The rows below give T cell receptor beta chains drawn from one sample of a study of blood T cell repertoires in COVID-19. Sequencing was performed with immunoSEQ multiplex PCR; in TCRdb, only in-frame clones are kept and a portion is missing. This sample has around 700,000 clones, with 80% to 90% found just once. The sequenced material came from peripheral blood. The receptor source for this set is a woman between 18 and 30 years old with acute or convalescent COVID-19. Each CDR3 is given with its conserved first and last residue. The D gene is left open where the match is weak. Part of the rows lack a size; the others show once, few, many or a class for expanded clones.

TRBJ2-3 TRBV6-2/TRBV6-3 . . CASSYQEPATDTQYF TGTGCCAGCAGTTACCAGGAACCCGCCACAGATACGCAGTATTTT
TRBJ2-1 TRBV5-1 once TRBD2 CASSLAKTSGAYNEQFF TGCGCCAGCAGCTTGGCCAAGACTAGCGGGGCCTACAATGAGCAGTTCTTC
TRBJ1-1 TRBV24-1 . . CARHAVTEAFF TGTGCCCGCCACGCGGTCACTGAAGCTTTCTTT
TRBJ2-1 TRBV9 . . CASSADSDNEQFF TGTGCCAGCAGCGCGGACAGTGACAATGAGCAGTTCTTC
TRBJ1-1 TRBV6-1 . . CASSERSRKTRDLNTEAFF TGTGCCAGCAGTGAAAGGTCTCGTAAGACCAGGGATTTGAACACTGAAGCTTTCTTT
TRBJ1-6 TRBV12-5 . . CASGFTLDKASTVYNSPLHF TGTGCTAGTGGTTTCACCCTTGACAAGGCGTCTACTGTCTATAATTCACCCCTCCACTTT
TRBJ1-2 TRBV25-1 . TRBD1 CASSEQDRGAGYTF TGTGCCAGCAGTGAGCAGGACAGGGGGGCGGGCTACACCTTC
TRBJ1-3 TRBV25-1 . TRBD1 CASSEYFFGQVSGNTIYF TGTGCCAGCAGTGAATATTTCTTCGGACAGGTCTCTGGAAACACCATATATTTT
TRBJ2-7 TRBV27 few TRBD1 CASSLSTTGLSYEQYF TGTGCCAGCAGCTTATCAACGACAGGGCTCTCCTACGAGCAGTACTTC
TRBJ1-5 TRBV28 . . CASSLRGYNQPQHF TGTGCCAGCAGTTTGCGGGGCTACAATCAGCCCCAGCATTTT